Included here is one TCR beta chain sequence, with context. One end of the junction fails to match germline, which may point to a read error. The sample is drawn from a study of cytomegalovirus exposure and HLA in healthy donors. Germline loops: CDR1 SNHLY, CDR2 FYNNEI. This CDR3 contains 11 residues. Researchers ran the PCR with 60 Vbeta and 13 Jbeta primers. TCRdb's copy holds only in-frame clones and misses some; the assay was immunoSEQ multiplex PCR. The table records 90,000 to 130,000 clones, about 79% of them present only once. This receptor was obtained from a woman in her late teens or twenties in good health and CMV-seropositive. Source material: PBMCs. The J gene is TRBJ1-2, the V gene TRBV2; no clear D. The CDR3 DNA sequence: TGTGCCAGCAGCAACAGCCCGACACGTTCCTTC. Protein product: CASSNSPTRSF.